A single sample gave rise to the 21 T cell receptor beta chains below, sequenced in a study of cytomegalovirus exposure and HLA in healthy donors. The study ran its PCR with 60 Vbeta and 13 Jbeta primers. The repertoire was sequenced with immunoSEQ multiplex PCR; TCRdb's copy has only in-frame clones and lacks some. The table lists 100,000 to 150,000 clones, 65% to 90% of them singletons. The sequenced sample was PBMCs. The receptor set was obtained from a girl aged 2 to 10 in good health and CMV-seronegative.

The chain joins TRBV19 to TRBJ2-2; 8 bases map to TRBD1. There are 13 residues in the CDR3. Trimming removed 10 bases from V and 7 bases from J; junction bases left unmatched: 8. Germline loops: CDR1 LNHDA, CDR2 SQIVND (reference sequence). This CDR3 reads CATTGGRIGELFF. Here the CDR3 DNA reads TGTGCCACTACAGGGGGTAGGATCGGGGAGCTGTTTTTT.

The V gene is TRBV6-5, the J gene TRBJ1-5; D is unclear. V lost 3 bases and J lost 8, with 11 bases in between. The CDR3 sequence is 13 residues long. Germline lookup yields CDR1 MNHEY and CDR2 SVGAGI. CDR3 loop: CASSYGGLEPQHF. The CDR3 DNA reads TGTGCCAGCAGTTATGGAGGGTTGGAGCCCCAGCATTTT.

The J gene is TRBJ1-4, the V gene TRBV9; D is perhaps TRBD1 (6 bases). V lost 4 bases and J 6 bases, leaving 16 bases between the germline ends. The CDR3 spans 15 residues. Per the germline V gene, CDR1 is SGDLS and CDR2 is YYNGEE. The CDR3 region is CASSSLGASDEKLFF. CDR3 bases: TGTGCCAGCAGCTCACTGGGGGCGTCGGATGAAAAACTGTTTTTT.

CDR3 nucleotides: TGTGCCAGCAGCTTAGCTAGCGGGGTCCAAGAGACCCAGTACTTC. It encodes CASSLASGVQETQYF. The rearrangement links TRBV5-6 to TRBJ2-5; 9 bases fit TRBD2. Losses at the gene ends were 2 bases for V and 1 base for J; bases not matched to a gene: 3. Germline values: CDR1 SGHDT, CDR2 YYEEEE. The CDR3 length is 15 residues.

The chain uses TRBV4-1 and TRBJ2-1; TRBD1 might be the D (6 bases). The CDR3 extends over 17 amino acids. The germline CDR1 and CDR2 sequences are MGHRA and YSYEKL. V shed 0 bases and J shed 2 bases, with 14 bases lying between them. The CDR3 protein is CASSQDLTGYPYNEQFF. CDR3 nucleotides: TGCGCCAGCAGCCAAGATCTGACAGGCTATCCCTACAATGAGCAGTTCTTC.

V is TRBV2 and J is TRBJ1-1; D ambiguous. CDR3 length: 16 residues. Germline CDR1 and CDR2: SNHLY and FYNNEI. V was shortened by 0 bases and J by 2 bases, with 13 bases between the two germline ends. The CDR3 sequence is CASSEAGQAPNTEAFF. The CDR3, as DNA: TGTGCCAGCAGTGAAGCTGGGCAGGCGCCCAACACTGAAGCTTTCTTT. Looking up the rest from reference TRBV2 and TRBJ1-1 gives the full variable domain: EPEVTQTPSHQVTQMGQEVILRCVPISNHLYFYWYRQILGQKVEFLVSFYNNEISEKSEIFDDQFSVERPDGSNFTLKIRSTKLEDSAMYFCASSEAGQAPNTEAFFGQGTRLTVV.

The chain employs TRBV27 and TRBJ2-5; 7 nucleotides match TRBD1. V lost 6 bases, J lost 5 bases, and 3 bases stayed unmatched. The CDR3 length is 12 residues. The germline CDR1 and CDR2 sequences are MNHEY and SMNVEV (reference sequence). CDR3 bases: TGTGCCAGCAGAAACAGGGGTGAGACCCAGTACTTC. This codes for CASRNRGETQYF.

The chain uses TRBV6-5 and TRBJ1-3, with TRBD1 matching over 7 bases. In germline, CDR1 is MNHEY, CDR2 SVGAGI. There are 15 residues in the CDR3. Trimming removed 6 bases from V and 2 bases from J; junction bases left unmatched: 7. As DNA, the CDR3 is TGTGCCAGCAGCGACGGGACAGCTGCTGGAAACACCATATATTTT. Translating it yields CASSDGTAAGNTIYF.

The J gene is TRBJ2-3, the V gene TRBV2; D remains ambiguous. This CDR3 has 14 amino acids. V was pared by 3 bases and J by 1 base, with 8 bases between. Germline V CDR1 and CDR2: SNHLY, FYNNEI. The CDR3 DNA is TGTGCCAGCAGTGACTCGGTCCGCACAGATACGCAGTATTTT. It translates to CASSDSVRTDTQYF. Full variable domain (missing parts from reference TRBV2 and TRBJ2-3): EPEVTQTPSHQVTQMGQEVILRCVPISNHLYFYWYRQILGQKVEFLVSFYNNEISEKSEIFDDQFSVERPDGSNFTLKIRSTKLEDSAMYFCASSDSVRTDTQYFGPGTRLTVL.

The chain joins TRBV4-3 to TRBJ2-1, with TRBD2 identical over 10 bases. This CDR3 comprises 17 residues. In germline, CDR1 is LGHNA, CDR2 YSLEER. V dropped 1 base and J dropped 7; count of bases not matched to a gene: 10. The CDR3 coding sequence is TGCGCCAGCAGCCAAGGACTCGACACTAGCGGGGCGAATGAGCAGTTCTTC. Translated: CASSQGLDTSGANEQFF.

The DNA of the CDR3 is TGTGCCAGCAGCGTGGGACAAAACCCCTACGAGCAGTACTTC. Translating gives CASSVGQNPYEQYF. The J gene is TRBJ2-7, the V gene TRBV27, with a possible D match to TRBD1 (6 bases). Germline loops: CDR1 MNHEY, CDR2 SMNVEV (reference sequence). This CDR3 spans 14 amino acids. Trimming removed 6 bases at V and 2 bases at J, with 14 bases between.

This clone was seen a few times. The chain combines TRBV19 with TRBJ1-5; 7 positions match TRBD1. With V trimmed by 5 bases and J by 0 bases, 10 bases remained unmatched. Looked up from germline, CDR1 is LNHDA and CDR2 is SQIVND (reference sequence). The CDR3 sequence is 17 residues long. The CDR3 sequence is CASSHHGTANSNQPQHF. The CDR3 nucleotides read TGTGCCAGTAGTCATCACGGGACAGCTAATAGCAATCAGCCCCAGCATTTT. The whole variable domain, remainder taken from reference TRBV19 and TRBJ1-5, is DGGITQSPKYLFRKEGQNVTLSCEQNLNHDAMYWYRQDPGQGLRLIYYSQIVNDFQKGDIAEGYSVSREKKESFPLTVTSAQKNPTAFYLCASSHHGTANSNQPQHFGDGTRLSIL.

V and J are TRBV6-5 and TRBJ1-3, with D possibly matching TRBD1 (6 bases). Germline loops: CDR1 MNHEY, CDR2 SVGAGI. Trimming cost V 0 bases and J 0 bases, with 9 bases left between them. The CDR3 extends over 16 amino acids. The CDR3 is CASSYSRGSSGNTIYF. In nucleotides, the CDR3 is TGTGCCAGCAGTTACTCCAGGGGCTCCTCTGGAAACACCATATATTTT.

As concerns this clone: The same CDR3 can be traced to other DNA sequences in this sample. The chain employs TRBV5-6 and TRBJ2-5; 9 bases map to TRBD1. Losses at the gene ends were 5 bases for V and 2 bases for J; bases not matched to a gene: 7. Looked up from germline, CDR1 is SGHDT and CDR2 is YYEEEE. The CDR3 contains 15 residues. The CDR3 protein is CASSPGQGPQETQYF. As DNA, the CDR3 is TGTGCCAGCAGTCCCGGACAGGGGCCTCAAGAGACCCAGTACTTC.

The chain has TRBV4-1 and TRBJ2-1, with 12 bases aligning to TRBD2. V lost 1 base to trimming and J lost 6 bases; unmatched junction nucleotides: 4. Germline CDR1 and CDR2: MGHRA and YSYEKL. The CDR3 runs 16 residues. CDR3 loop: CASSQVRTSGANEQFF. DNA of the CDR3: TGCGCCAGCAGCCAAGTCAGGACTAGCGGGGCCAATGAGCAGTTCTTC.

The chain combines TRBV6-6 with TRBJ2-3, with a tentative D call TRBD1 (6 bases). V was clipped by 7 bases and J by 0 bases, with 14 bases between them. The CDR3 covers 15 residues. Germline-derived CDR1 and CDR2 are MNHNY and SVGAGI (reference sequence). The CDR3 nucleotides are TGTGCCAGCAAGACACAGGGATTAAGCACAGATACGCAGTATTTT. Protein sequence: CASKTQGLSTDTQYF.

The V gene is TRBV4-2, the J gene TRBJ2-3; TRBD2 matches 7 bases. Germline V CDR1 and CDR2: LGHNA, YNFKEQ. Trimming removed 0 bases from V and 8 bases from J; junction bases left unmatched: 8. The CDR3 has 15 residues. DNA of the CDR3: TGTGCCAGCAGCCAAGAATGGCGGGGGTGGGTTACGCAGTATTTT. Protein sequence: CASSQEWRGWVTQYF.

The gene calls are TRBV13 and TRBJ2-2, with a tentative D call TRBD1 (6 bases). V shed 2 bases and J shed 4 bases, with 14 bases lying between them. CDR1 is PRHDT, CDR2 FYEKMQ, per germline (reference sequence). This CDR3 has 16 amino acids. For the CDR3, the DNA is TGTGCCAGCAGCTTAACCTCAGGGGTACGCACCGGGGAGCTGTTTTTT. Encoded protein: CASSLTSGVRTGELFF.

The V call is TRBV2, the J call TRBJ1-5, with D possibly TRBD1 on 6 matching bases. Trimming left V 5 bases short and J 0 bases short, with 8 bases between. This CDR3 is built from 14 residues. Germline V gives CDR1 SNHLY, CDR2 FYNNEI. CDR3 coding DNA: TGTGCCAGCAGTAGGGACACTAGCAATCAGCCCCAGCATTTT. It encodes CASSRDTSNQPQHF. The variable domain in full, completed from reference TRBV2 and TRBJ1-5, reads EPEVTQTPSHQVTQMGQEVILRCVPISNHLYFYWYRQILGQKVEFLVSFYNNEISEKSEIFDDQFSVERPDGSNFTLKIRSTKLEDSAMYFCASSRDTSNQPQHFGDGTRLSIL.

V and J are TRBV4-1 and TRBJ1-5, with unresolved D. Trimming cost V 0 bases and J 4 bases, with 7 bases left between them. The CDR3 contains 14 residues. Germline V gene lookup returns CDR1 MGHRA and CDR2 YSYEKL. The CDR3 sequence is CASSQEGRNQPQHF. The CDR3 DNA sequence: TGCGCCAGCAGCCAAGAGGGGAGAAATCAGCCCCAGCATTTT.

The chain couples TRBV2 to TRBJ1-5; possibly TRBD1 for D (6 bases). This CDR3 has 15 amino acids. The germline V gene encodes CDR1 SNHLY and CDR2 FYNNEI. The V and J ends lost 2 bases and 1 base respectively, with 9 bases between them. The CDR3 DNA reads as TGTGCCAGCAGTGAACAGGGGCTAAGCAATCAGCCCCAGCATTTT. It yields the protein CASSEQGLSNQPQHF.